This is a list of T cell receptor beta chains from one sample in a study of blood T cells in healthy people across ages. Each CDR3 protein is one row after TCRdb ran MiXCR on the 5' RACE reads. The sample has 850,000 to 1,100,000 distinct CDR3 sequences, 35% to 40% seen once; the top ten hold about 12%. The material sequenced was blood. Receptor source: a man aged 18 to 30 in good health. CDR3s leave out the opening cysteine and the closing phenylalanine or tryptophan.

J: TRBJ1-1
V: TRBV6-5
CDR3: ASGTLDTEAF

J: TRBJ2-1
V: TRBV3-1
CDR3: ASSQGGVVPGQF

J: TRBJ2-3
V: TRBV30
CDR3: ACTSSTGTLDTQY

J: TRBJ2-1
V: TRBV28
CDR3: ASSLSSGVF

J: TRBJ2-3
V: TRBV20-1
CDR3: SAPWRAADTQY

J: TRBJ2-3
V: TRBV10-3
CDR3: AIKEVAGNTDTQY

J: TRBJ1-2
V: TRBV6-5
CDR3: ASRGSLGYT

J: TRBJ2-2
V: TRBV9
CDR3: ASSPFWDPNTGELF

J: TRBJ2-5
V: TRBV6-5
CDR3: ASSRTGYRETQY

J: TRBJ2-6
V: TRBV7-3
CDR3: ASSLTWTGLSGANVLT

J: TRBJ2-1
V: TRBV7-9
CDR3: ASSPPGQHYNEQF

J: TRBJ2-7
V: TRBV11-2
CDR3: ASSLTSMDIQEQY

J: TRBJ2-1
V: TRBV10-3
CDR3: ASRPAGGQMVNEQF

J: TRBJ2-7
V: TRBV10-3
CDR3: AISGIGDEQY

J: TRBJ2-3
V: TRBV5-1
CDR3: ASSLVIGDTDTQY

J: TRBJ2-1
V: TRBV5-1
CDR3: ASSLAGPTIYNEQF

J: TRBJ2-3
V: TRBV20-1
CDR3: SARNSGGSRPSSTDTQY

J: -
V: TRBV5-1
CDR3: ASSWDREIFYEQY

J: TRBJ2-7
V: TRBV7-2
CDR3: ASSLNVGTGNEQY

J: TRBJ2-2
V: TRBV29-1
CDR3: SAGQENIGELF

J: TRBJ2-3
V: TRBV7-2
CDR3: ASSLREGGADTQY

J: TRBJ2-4
V: TRBV20-1
CDR3: SARMGSTAGNEQY

J: TRBJ1-2
V: TRBV25-1
CDR3: ASSEHRAGYT